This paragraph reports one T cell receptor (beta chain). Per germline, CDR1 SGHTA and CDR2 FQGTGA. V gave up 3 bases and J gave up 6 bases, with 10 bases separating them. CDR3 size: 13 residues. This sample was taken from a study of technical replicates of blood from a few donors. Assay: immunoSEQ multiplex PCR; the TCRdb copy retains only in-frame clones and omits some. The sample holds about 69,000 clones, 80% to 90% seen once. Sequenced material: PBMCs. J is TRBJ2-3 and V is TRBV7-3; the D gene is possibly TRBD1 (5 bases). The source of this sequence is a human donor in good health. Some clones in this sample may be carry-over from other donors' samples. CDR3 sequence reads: CASSLMGRDTQYF. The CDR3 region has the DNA TGTGCCAGCAGCTTGATGGGGCGCGATACGCAGTATTTT.